The 3 T cell receptor beta chains listed next were all sequenced from one sample in a study of blood T cell repertoires in COVID-19. Here immunoSEQ multiplex PCR was the method, and the copy in TCRdb shows in-frame clones only, minus some. The sample yields 100,000 to 150,000 clones, around 90% seen once. The sequenced sample consisted of peripheral blood. Receptors originate from a human donor in a cohort sampled during active COVID-19.

About this clone itself: This specimen includes other DNA sequences encoding the same CDR3. The V gene is TRBV29-1, the J gene TRBJ2-1; 7 bases line up with TRBD2. J gave up 7 bases and V 6 bases, and 0 bases lay outside the gene matches. CDR1 SQVTM and CDR2 ANQGSEA come from the germline V gene. The CDR3 contains 10 residues. CDR3 protein: CSVGGNEQFF. DNA of the CDR3: TGCAGCGTGGGGGGGAATGAGCAGTTCTTC.

The chain combines TRBV12-5 with TRBJ1-1; 7 positions match TRBD1. The germline CDR1 and CDR2 sequences are LGHNT and FRNRAP. This CDR3 comprises 13 residues. J was trimmed by 4 bases and V by 6 bases; bases with no gene match: 5. The CDR3 DNA follows: TGTGCTAGTGGCTCAGGGGGGTTCACTGAAGCTTTCTTT. Encoded protein: CASGSGGFTEAFF.

This clone was observed a handful of times. This chain connects TRBV15 to TRBJ1-2; 8 nucleotides agree with TRBD1. The germline gives CDR1 LNHNV, CDR2 YYDKDF (reference sequence). CDR3 length: 14 amino acids. V trimming: 0 bases; J trimming: 5 bases; junction bases outside the gene matches: 2. This chain's CDR3 is CATSRDRTGYGYTF. CDR3 in DNA: TGTGCCACCAGCAGAGACAGGACAGGGTATGGCTACACCTTC.